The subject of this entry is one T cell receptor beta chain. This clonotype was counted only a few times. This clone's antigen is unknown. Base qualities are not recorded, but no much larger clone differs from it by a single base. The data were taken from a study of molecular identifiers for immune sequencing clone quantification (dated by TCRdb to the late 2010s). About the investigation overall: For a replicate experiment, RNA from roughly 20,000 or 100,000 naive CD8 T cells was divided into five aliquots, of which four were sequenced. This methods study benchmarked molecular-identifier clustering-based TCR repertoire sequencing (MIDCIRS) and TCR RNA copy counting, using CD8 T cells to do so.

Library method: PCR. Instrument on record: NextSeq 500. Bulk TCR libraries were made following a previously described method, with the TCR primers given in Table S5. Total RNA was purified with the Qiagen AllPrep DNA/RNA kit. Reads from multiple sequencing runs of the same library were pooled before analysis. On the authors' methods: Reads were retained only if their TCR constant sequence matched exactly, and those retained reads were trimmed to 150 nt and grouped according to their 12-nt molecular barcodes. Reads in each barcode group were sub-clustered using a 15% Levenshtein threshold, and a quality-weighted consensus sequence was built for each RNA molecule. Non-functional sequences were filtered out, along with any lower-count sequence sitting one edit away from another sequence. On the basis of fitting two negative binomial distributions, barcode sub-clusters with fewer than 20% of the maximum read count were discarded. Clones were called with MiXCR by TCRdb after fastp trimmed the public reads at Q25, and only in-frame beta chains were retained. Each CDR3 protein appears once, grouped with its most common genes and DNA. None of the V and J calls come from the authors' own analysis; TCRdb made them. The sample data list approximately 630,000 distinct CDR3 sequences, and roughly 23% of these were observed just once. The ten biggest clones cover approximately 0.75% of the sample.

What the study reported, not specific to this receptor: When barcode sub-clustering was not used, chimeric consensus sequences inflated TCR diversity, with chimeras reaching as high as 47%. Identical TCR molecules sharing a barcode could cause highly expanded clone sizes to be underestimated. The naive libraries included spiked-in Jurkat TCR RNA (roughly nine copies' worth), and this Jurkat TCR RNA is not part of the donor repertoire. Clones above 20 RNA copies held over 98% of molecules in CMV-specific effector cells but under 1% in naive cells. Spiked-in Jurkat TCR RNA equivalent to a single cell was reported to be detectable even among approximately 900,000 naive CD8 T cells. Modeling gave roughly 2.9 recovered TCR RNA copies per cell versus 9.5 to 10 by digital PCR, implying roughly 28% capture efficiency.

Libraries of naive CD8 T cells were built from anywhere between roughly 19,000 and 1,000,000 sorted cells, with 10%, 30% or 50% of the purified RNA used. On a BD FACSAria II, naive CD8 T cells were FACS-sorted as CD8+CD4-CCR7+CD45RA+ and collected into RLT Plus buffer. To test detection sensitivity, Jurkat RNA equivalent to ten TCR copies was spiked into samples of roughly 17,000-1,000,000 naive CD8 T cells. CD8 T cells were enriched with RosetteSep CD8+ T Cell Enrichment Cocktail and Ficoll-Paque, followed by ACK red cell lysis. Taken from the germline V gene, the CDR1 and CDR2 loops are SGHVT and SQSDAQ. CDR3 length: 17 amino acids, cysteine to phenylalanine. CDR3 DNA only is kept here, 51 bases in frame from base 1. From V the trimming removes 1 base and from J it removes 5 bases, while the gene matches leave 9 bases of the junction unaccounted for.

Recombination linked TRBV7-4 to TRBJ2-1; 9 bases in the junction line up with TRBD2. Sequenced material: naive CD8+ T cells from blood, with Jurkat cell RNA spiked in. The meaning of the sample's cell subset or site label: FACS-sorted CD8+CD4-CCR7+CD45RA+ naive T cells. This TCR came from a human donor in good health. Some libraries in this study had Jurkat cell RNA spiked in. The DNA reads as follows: TGTGCCAGCAGCTTAGTGGTCCTAGCGGGAACGGACAATGAGCAGTTCTTC. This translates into CASSLVVLAGTDNEQFF.